This T cell receptor (beta chain) came from a study of blood T cell repertoires in COVID-19. In the study overall: From T cells, B-cell-depleted T cells, or PBMCs came the material, which was cDNA or gDNA.

V was trimmed by 3 bases and J by 7 bases, leaving 6 bases between them. This CDR3 spans 10 amino acids. The germline V gene has CDR1 DFQATT and CDR2 SNEGSKA (reference sequence). Libraries were prepared by immunoSEQ multiplex PCR; TCRdb keeps only in-frame clonotypes and omits some of them. Among about 230,000 clones listed, 83% were seen once. V is TRBV20-1 and J is TRBJ1-2; D is uncertain. The receptor was derived from a woman younger than 45 with COVID-19, enrolled during active disease. Sequencing used peripheral blood. The CDR3 spells CSASPIGYTF. For the CDR3, the DNA is TGCAGTGCTAGCCCCATTGGCTACACCTTC.